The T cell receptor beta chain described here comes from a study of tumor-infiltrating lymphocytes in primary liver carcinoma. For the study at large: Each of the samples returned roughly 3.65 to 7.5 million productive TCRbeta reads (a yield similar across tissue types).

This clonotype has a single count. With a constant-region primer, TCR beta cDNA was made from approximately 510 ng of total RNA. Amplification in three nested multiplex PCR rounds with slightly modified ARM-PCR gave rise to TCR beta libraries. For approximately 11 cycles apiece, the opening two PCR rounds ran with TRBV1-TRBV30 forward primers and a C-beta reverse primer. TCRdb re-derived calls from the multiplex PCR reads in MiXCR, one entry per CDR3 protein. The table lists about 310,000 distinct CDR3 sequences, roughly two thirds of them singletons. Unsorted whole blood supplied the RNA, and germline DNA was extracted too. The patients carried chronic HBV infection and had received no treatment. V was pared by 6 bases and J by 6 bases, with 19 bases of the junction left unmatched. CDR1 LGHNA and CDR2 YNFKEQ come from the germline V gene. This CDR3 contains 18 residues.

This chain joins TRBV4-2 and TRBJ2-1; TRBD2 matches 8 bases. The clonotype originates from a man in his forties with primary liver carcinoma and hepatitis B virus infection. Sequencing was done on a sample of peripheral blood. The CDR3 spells CASRKGLAGGPLVNEQFF. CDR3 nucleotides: TGTGCCAGCAGAAAAGGACTAGCAGGAGGGCCCCTAGTCAATGAGCAGTTCTTC.